Below, one T cell receptor (beta chain) is given with its context. The data were obtained in a study of CD8+ T cells in alopecia areata. Turning to the study itself: Tofacitinib ran for 6 to 18 months before 6 months off drug.

Extraction and reverse transcription of RNA yielded cDNA as the sequencing template. Repertoires were generated with immunoSEQ multiplex PCR, while TCRdb's copy carries only in-frame clones and drops some. This repertoire shows 150,000 to 200,000 clones, over 55% found once; its top ten account for under 2%. The CDR3 runs 14 residues. With 6 bases removed from V and 8 bases from J, the gap between germline ends came to 17 bases. The V gene's germline CDR1 is MNHEY and CDR2 SVGAGI. The sequencing used CD4+ T cells sorted from blood, collected at week 0. This chain uses TRBV6-5 with TRBJ2-1; the D is unclear. The receptor's source is a human donor with alopecia areata. The CDR3 DNA follows: TGTGCCAGCAGCCTTAAATCAGAGGTAGATGAGCAGTTCTTC. Its translation: CASSLKSEVDEQFF.